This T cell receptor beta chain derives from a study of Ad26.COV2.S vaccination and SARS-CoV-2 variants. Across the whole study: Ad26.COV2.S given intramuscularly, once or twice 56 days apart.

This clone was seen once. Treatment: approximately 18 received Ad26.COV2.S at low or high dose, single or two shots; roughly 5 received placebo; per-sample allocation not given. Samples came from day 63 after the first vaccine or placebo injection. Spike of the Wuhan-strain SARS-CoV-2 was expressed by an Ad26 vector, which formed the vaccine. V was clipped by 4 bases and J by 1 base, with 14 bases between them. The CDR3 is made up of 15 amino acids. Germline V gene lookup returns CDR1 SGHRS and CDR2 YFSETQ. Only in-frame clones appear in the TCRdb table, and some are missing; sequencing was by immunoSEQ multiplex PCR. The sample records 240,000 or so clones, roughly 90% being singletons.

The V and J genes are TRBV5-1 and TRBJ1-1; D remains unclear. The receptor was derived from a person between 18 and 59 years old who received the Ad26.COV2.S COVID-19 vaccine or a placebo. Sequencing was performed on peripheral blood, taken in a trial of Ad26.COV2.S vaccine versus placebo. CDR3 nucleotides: TGCGCCAGCAGCCCAACCGGGATTTCGAACACTGAAGCTTTCTTT. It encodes CASSPTGISNTEAFF.